This T cell receptor beta chain was recovered during a study of cytomegalovirus exposure and HLA in healthy donors. Overall study context: The same platform as the roughly 670 first-cohort repertoires was used for the 95 to 150 validation repertoires, a later analysis reported.

General study results and limits: Published work reported that the classifier diagnosed cytomegalovirus status with high specificity and sensitivity. In vitro testing confirmed three CMV-associated chains as specific for CMV antigens. Researchers catalogued approximately 170 TCR beta chains as cytomegalovirus-associated.

V lost 1 base and J lost 14, with 16 bases in between. CDR3 length: 13 amino acids. From germline, CDR1 is KGHSH and CDR2 LQKENI. To note about this clone: Its antigen is unidentified.

Sequencing used immunoSEQ multiplex PCR; TCRdb keeps in-frame clones, though not all of them. The sample lists approximately 97,000 clones; roughly 95% were seen once. The genes are TRBV18 and TRBJ2-3, with a weak D call TRBD1 (5 bases). Sequenced: PBMCs. The receptor comes from a young woman in good health and CMV-seronegative. Written as DNA, the CDR3 is TGTGCCAGCTCACCACTGACGCCCCTAAGGGGGTATTTT. This gives the protein CASSPLTPLRGYF.